This T cell receptor beta chain was documented in a study of blood T cell repertoires in COVID-19. Per the authors' pipeline: From reference gene primer amplification, estimates of nucleated cell counts were derived. The protocol was immunoSEQ multiplex PCR, while the TCRdb copy is restricted to in-frame clones and leaves out a portion. Clonal size and the V and J genes are those of that table, whereas D and trimming came from the DNA. The sample contains hundreds of thousands of clones, around 87% of which appear only once. The participants were between roughly 18 and 89 years old and came from roughly 24 US areas. Symptom resolution, clearance, or two negative PCRs marked donors in Cohort 3 as recovered. V shed 3 bases, J shed 2 bases, and the junction held 3 bases outside the gene matches. This CDR3 is built from 14 residues. Germline values: CDR1 SQVTM, CDR2 ANQGSEA.

This sequence joins TRBV29-1 and TRBJ2-3; TRBD1 aligns across 9 bases. The TCR sequence derives from a man aged 25 to 45 who had recovered from COVID-19. Specimen: PBMCs or T cells enriched from blood (not recorded which). CDR3 sequence (DNA): TGCAGCGTTGAGGGGACAGGGACCACAGATACGCAGTATTTT. This encodes CSVEGTGTTDTQYF.